This entry features one T cell receptor beta chain sequence. As yet, its antigen is unknown. Measured with immunoSEQ multiplex PCR; TCRdb has only the in-frame clones, and not every one. The sample has around 22,000 clones, 85% to 95% seen once. These data are taken from a study of regulatory and conventional T cells in RAG deficiency. The CDR3 is made up of 14 amino acids. CDR1 is LNHDA and CDR2 is SQIVND in the germline V gene (reference sequence). V gave up 6 bases and J gave up 5 bases, with 13 bases separating them. Blood CD4+ CD25-low CD127-high conventional T cells supplied the genomic DNA template. Regarding the study as a whole: Omenn patients showed >75% Treg-Tconv overlap and shorter CDR3 lengths.

This same sample was also taken into another study, of regulatory T cells. That work contributes: The primer mix had 52 TRBV and 13 TRBJ primers.

Sequencing used CD4+ T cells sorted from blood. The rearrangement joins TRBV19 to TRBJ2-2, with D possibly TRBD2 on 6 matching bases. The sequence was collected from a human donor in good health. The CDR3 protein is CASRRGAGTGELFF. In nucleotides, the CDR3 is TGTGCCAGTAGACGAGGGGCGGGGACCGGGGAGCTGTTTTTT.